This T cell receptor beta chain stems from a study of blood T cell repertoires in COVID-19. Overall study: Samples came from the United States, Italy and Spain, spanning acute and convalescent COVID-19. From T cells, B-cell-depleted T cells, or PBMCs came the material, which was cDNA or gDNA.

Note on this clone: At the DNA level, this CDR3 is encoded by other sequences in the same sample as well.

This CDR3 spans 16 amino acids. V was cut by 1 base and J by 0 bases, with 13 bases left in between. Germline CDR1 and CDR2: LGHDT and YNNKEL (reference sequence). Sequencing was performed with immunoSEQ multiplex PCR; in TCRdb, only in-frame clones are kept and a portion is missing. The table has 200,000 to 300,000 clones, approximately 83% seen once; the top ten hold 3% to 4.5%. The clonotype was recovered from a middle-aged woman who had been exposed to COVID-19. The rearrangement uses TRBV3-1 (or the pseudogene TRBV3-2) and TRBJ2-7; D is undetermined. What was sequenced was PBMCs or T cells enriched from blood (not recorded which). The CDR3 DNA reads TGTGCCAGCAGCCAAGTGTCAGGAAAAAGCTCCTACGAGCAGTACTTC. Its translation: CASSQVSGKSSYEQYF.